The sequence of this T cell receptor (beta chain) was determined in a study of neoadjuvant nivolumab and ipilimumab in lung cancer. Assay: immunoSEQ multiplex PCR; the TCRdb copy retains only in-frame clones and omits some. Counted here are 30,000 to 35,000 clones, 92% occurring once; the ten biggest clones make up 2.1%. V lost 1 base and J lost 4; bases outside the gene matches: 5. Germline CDR1 and CDR2: SGDLS and YYNGEE. CDR3 length equals 14 residues. The chain joins TRBV9 to TRBJ2-7, with 7 nucleotides matching TRBD2. The receptor comes from an adult with non-small cell lung cancer. This specimen consisted of peripheral blood, obtained after neoadjuvant nivolumab, alone or with ipilimumab, at or shortly before surgery. CDR3 loop: CASSVRWEGYEQYF. Written as DNA, the CDR3 is TGTGCCAGCAGCGTAAGGTGGGAGGGGTACGAGCAGTACTTC.